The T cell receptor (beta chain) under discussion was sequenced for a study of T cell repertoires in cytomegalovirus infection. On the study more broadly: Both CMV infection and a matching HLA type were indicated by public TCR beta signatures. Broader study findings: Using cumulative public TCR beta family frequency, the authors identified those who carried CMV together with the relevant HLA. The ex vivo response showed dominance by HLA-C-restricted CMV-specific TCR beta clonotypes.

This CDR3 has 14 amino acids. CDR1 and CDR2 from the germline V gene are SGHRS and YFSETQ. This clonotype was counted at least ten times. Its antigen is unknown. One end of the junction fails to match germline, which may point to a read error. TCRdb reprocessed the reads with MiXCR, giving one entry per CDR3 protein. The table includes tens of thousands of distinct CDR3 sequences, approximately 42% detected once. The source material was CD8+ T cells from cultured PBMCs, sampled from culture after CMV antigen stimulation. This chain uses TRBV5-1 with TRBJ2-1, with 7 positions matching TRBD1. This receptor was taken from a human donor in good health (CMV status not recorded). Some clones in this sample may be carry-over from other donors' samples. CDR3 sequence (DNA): TGTGCCAGCAGCTCATCAGGGGGCTACAATGAGCAGTTCTTC. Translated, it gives CASSSSGGYNEQFF.